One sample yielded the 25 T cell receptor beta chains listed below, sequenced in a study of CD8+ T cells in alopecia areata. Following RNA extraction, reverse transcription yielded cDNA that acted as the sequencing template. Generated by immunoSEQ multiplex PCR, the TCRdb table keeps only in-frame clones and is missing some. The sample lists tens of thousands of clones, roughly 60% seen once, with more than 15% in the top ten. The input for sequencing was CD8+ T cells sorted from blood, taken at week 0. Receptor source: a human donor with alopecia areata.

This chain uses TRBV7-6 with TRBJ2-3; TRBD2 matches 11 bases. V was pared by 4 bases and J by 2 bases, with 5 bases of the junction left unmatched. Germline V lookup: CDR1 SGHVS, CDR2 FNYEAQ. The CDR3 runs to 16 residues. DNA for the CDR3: TGTGCCAGCAGCTCCGGGACTAGCGGAACCACAGATACGCAGTATTTT. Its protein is CASSSGTSGTTDTQYF.

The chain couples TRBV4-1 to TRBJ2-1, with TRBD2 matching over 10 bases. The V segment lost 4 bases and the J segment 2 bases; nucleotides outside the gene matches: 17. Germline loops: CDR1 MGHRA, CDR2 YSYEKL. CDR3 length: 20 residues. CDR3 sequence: CASSLRDTPTSGDPYNEQFF. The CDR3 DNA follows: TGCGCCAGCAGCCTTAGGGACACCCCCACTAGCGGGGATCCCTACAATGAGCAGTTCTTC.

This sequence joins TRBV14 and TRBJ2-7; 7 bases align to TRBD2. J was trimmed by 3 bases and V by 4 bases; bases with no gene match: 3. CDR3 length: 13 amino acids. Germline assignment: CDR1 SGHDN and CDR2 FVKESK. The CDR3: CASSPGLFYEQYF. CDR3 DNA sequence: TGTGCCAGCAGCCCGGGACTATTCTACGAGCAGTACTTC.

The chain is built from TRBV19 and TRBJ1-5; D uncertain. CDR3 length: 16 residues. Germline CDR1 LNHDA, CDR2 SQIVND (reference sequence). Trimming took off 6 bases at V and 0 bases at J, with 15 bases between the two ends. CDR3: CASSPMQENSNQPQHF. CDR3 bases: TGTGCCAGTAGCCCCATGCAGGAAAATAGCAATCAGCCCCAGCATTTT.

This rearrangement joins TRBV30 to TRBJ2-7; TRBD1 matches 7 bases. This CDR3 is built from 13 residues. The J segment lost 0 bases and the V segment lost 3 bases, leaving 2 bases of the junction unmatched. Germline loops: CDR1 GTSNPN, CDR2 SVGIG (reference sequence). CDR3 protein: CAWRGDSSYEQYF. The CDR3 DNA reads TGTGCCTGGAGGGGGGACAGCTCCTACGAGCAGTACTTC.

Here the CDR3 reads CASSARDRGGNEQFF. CDR3 nucleotides: TGCGCCAGCAGCGCCCGGGACAGGGGTGGCAATGAGCAGTTCTTC. The rearrangement links TRBV5-1 to TRBJ2-1; 10 bases align to TRBD1. This CDR3 has 15 residues. After removal of 4 bases from V and 6 bases from J, the junction contained 7 bases not matched to a gene. Germline lookup yields CDR1 SGHRS and CDR2 YFSETQ.

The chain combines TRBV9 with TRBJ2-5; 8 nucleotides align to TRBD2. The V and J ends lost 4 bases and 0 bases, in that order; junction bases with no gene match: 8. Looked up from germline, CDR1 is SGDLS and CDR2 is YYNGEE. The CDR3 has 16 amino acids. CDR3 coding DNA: TGTGCCAGCAGCCCCGGACTAGCTTTGTACCAAGAGACCCAGTACTTC. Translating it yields CASSPGLALYQETQYF.

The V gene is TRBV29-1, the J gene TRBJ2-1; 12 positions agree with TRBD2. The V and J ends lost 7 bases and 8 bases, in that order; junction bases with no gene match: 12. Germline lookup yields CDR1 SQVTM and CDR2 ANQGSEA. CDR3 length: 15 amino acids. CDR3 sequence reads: CSARLAGDPWDEQFF. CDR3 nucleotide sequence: TGCAGCGCCCGACTAGCGGGAGACCCGTGGGATGAGCAGTTCTTC.

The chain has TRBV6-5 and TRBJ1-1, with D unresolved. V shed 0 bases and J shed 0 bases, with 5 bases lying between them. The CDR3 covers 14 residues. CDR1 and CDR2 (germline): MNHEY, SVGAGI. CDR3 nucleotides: TGTGCCAGCAGTTACTCGGGGTTGAACACTGAAGCTTTCTTT. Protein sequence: CASSYSGLNTEAFF.

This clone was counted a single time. The CDR3: CSVGRYGYTF. CDR3 in DNA: TGCAGTGTTGGGAGATATGGCTACACCTTC. The rearrangement links TRBV20-1 to TRBJ1-2; D remains ambiguous. Deletions cut 7 bases from V and 5 bases from J, with 8 bases between. The CDR3 is made up of 10 amino acids. Germline values: CDR1 DFQATT, CDR2 SNEGSKA (reference sequence).

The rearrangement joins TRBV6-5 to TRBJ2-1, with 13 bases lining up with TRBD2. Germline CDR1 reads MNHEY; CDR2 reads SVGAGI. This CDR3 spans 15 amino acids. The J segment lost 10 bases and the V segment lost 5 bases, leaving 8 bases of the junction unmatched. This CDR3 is CASSPTSGRDGEQFF. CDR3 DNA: TGTGCCAGCAGTCCTACTAGCGGGAGGGATGGGGAGCAGTTCTTC.

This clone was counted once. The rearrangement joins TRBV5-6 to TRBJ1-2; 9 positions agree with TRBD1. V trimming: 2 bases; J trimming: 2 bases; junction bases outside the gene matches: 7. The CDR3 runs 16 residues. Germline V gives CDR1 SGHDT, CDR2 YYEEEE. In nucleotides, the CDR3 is TGTGCCAGCAGCTTCGGATCCGGGACAGGGAACTATGGCTACACCTTC. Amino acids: CASSFGSGTGNYGYTF.

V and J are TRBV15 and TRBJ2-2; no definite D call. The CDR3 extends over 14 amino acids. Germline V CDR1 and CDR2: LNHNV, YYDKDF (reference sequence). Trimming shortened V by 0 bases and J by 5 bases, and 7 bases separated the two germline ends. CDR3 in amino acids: CATSRDRMTGELFF. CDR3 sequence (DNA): TGTGCCACCAGCAGAGATCGAATGACCGGGGAGCTGTTTTTT. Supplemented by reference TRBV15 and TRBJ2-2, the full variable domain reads DAMVIQNPRYQVTQFGKPVTLSCSQTLNHNVMYWYQQKSSQAPKLLFHYYDKDFNNEADTPDNFQSRRPNTSFCFLDIRSPGLGDTAMYLCATSRDRMTGELFFGEGSRLTVL.

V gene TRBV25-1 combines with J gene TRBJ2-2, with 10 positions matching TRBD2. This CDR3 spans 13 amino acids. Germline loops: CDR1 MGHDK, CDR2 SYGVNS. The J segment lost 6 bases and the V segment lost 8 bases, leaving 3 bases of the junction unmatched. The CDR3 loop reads CASGLAGAGELFF. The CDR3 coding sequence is TGTGCCAGCGGGCTAGCGGGGGCCGGGGAGCTGTTTTTT.

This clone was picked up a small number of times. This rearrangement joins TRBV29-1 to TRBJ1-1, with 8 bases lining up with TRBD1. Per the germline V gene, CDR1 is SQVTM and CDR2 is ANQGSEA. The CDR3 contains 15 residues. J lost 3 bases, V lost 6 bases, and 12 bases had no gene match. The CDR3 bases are TGCAGCGTAGACCTGCGGACAGGGTGGGACACTGAAGCTTTCTTT. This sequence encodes CSVDLRTGWDTEAFF.

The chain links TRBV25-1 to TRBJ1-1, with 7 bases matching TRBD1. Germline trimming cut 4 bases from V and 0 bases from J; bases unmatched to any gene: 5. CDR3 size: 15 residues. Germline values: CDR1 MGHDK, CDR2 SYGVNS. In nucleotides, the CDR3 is TGTGCCAGCAGTGTAGGGACAGCCTTGAACACTGAAGCTTTCTTT. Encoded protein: CASSVGTALNTEAFF.

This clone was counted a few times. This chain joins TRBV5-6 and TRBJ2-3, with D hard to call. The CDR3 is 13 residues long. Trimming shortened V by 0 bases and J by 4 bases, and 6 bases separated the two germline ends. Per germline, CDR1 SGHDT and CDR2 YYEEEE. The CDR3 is CASSLDRADTQYF. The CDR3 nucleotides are TGTGCCAGCAGCTTGGATAGGGCAGATACGCAGTATTTT.

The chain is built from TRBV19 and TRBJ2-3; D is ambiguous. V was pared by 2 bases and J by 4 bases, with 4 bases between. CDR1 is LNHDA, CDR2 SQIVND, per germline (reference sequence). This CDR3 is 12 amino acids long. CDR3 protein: CASSISPDTQYF. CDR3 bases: TGTGCCAGTAGTATAAGCCCAGATACGCAGTATTTT. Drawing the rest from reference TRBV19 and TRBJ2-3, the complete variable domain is DGGITQSPKYLFRKEGQNVTLSCEQNLNHDAMYWYRQDPGQGLRLIYYSQIVNDFQKGDIAEGYSVSREKKESFPLTVTSAQKNPTAFYLCASSISPDTQYFGPGTRLTVL.

The CDR3 region is CASSSASGSGANVLTF. The CDR3 DNA is TGTGCCAGCAGTTCGGCATCAGGCTCTGGGGCCAACGTCCTGACTTTC. The V and J genes are TRBV27 and TRBJ2-6; D is unresolved. This CDR3 is 16 amino acids long. Germline CDR1 and CDR2: MNHEY and SMNVEV (reference sequence). The germline V and J ends were trimmed by 4 bases and 0 bases, with 10 bases remaining between them.

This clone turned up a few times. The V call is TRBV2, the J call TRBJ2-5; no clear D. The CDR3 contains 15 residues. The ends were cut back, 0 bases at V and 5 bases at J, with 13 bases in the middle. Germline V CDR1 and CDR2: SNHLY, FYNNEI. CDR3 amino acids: CASSEARTGRETQYF. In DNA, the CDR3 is TGTGCCAGCAGTGAAGCCCGGACGGGTAGGGAGACCCAGTACTTC.

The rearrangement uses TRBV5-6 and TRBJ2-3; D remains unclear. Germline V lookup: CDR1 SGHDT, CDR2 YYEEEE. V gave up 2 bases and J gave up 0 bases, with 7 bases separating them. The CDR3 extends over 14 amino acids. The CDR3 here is CASSFGGSTDTQYF. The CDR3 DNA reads TGTGCCAGCAGCTTCGGCGGAAGCACAGATACGCAGTATTTT.

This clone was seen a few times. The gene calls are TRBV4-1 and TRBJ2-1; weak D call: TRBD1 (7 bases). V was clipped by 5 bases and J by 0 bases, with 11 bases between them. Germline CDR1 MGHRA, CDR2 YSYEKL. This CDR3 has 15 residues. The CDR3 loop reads CASSTQGGSYNEQFF. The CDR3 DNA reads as TGCGCCAGCAGCACCCAGGGGGGCTCCTACAATGAGCAGTTCTTC.

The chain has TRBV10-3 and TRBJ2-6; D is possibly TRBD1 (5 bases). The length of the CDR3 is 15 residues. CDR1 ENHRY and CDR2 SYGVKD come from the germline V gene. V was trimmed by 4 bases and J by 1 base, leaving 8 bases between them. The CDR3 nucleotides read TGTGCCATCAGTGGCCAGGGTTCTGGGGCCAACGTCCTGACTTTC. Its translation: CAISGQGSGANVLTF.

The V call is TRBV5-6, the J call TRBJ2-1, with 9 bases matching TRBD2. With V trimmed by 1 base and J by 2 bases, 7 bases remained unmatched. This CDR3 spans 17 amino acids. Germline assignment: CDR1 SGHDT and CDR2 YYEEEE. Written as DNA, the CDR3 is TGTGCCAGCAGCTTGATTTTAGCGGGGGCCGCCTACAATGAGCAGTTCTTC. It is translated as CASSLILAGAAYNEQFF.

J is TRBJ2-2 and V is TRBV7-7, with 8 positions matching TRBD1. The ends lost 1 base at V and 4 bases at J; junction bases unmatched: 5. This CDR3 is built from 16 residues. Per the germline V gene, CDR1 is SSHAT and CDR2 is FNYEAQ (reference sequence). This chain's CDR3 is CASSLGQGAPTGELFF. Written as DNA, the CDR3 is TGTGCCAGCAGCTTAGGGCAGGGGGCCCCCACCGGGGAGCTGTTTTTT.